The T cell receptor (beta chain) under discussion was sequenced for a study of T cell responses to AZD1222 COVID-19 vaccine. Here immunoSEQ multiplex PCR was the method, and the copy in TCRdb shows in-frame clones only, minus some. The sample contains tens of thousands of clones, more than 75% of which appear only once. Trimming stripped 5 bases from V and 5 bases from J, with 12 bases between. This CDR3 comprises 13 residues. Germline V gene lookup returns CDR1 MNHNS and CDR2 SASEGT. The rearrangement uses TRBV6-1 and TRBJ2-5, with D maybe TRBD1 (5 bases). The TCR sequence derives from an adult in good health. Sequences were derived from peripheral blood, sampled on day 0 of AZD1222 vaccination. CDR3 protein: CASSSAGKETQYF. CDR3 in DNA: TGTGCCAGCAGTTCGGCAGGGAAGGAGACCCAGTACTTC.